This TCR beta chain emerged from a study of cytomegalovirus exposure and HLA in healthy donors. Broader study findings: Rare TCR sequences dominated, though some public TCRs recurred in many donors.

PCR involved 60 Vbeta and 13 Jbeta primers. Sequencing was performed with immunoSEQ multiplex PCR; in TCRdb, only in-frame clones are kept and a portion is missing. Among over 150,000 clones, around 65% were seen once, and the ten largest hold around 3%. A word on this clone: Its antigen is not identified.

Germline V gives CDR1 SGHTA, CDR2 FQGNSA. Trimming removed 6 bases at V and 4 bases at J, with 13 bases between. The length of the CDR3 is 14 residues. The chain uses TRBV7-2 and TRBJ1-3, with D unresolved. The receptor was isolated from a woman between 35 and 50 years old in good health and CMV-seropositive. Sequencing used PBMCs. CDR3 in amino acids: CASRPSPQGNTIYF. Here the CDR3 DNA reads TGTGCCAGCAGGCCTTCCCCTCAGGGAAACACCATATATTTT.